The 14 T cell receptor beta chains below all came from one sample that was sequenced in a study of blood T cell repertoires in COVID-19. Only in-frame clones appear in the TCRdb table, and some are missing; sequencing was by immunoSEQ multiplex PCR. The table lists approximately 140,000 clones, 70% to 90% of them singletons. Sequenced: PBMCs or T cells enriched from blood (not recorded which). These receptors all stem from a woman aged 25 to 39 with acute COVID-19.

The gene calls are TRBV28 and TRBJ2-1; 8 bases align to TRBD2. V lost 6 bases and J lost 9; bases outside the gene matches: 13. Germline values: CDR1 MDHEN, CDR2 SYDVKM. The CDR3 runs to 15 residues. CDR3 loop: CASRDHSGMGPEQFF. CDR3 coding DNA: TGTGCCAGCAGAGATCATAGCGGGATGGGTCCTGAGCAGTTCTTC.

The rearrangement joins TRBV11-2 to TRBJ2-7, with D possibly TRBD1 on 5 matching bases. Per the germline V gene, CDR1 is SGHAT and CDR2 is FQNNGV. Trimming removed 4 bases from V and 3 bases from J, with 10 bases in between. The CDR3 length is 13 residues. The CDR3 DNA reads as TGTGCCAGCAGCTCTCCGACAGTCTACGAGCAGTACTTC. Its translation: CASSSPTVYEQYF.

This chain joins TRBV3-1 (or the pseudogene TRBV3-2) and TRBJ1-1; D remains unclear. Trimming pared 0 bases from V and 5 bases from J, leaving 10 bases between. This CDR3 contains 14 residues. CDR1 LGHDT and CDR2 YNNKEL come from the germline V gene (reference sequence). As DNA, the CDR3 is TGTGCCAGCAGCCAAGATATTCGGAGTACTGAAGCTTTCTTT. Its translation: CASSQDIRSTEAFF.

The J gene is TRBJ2-1, the V gene TRBV29-1, with 7 nucleotides matching TRBD2. After removal of 0 bases from V and 1 base from J, the junction contained 9 bases not matched to a gene. This CDR3 is built from 17 residues. From germline, CDR1 is SQVTM and CDR2 ANQGSEA. The CDR3: CSVEEWGGRGSYNEQFF. DNA of the CDR3: TGCAGCGTTGAAGAGTGGGGCGGGAGAGGGTCCTACAATGAGCAGTTCTTC.

This sequence joins TRBV10-3 and TRBJ1-2, with D perhaps TRBD1 (6 bases). The CDR3 extends over 14 amino acids. Germline V CDR1 and CDR2: ENHRY, SYGVKD. Trimming cost V 1 base and J 3 bases, with 9 bases left between them. CDR3 DNA: TGTGCCATCAGTGAGTTGGACAGAGACTATGGCTACACCTTC. It specifies CAISELDRDYGYTF.

The chain recombines TRBV18 with TRBJ2-2; TRBD2 agrees at 10 bases. V shed 4 bases and J 3 bases; nucleotides not matched to a gene: 8. The CDR3 runs to 17 residues. CDR1 and CDR2 (germline): KGHSH, LQKENI. For the CDR3, the DNA is TGTGCCAGCTCACGACAACTAGCGGGGCTTGACACCGGGGAGCTGTTTTTT. It encodes CASSRQLAGLDTGELFF.

This chain joins TRBV7-9 and TRBJ2-3, with TRBD2 matching 8 bases. The ends lost 5 bases at V and 2 bases at J; junction bases unmatched: 6. This CDR3 has 15 amino acids. Germline loops: CDR1 SEHNR, CDR2 FQNEAQ (reference sequence). This CDR3 is CASSPTGGFTDTQYF. Here the CDR3 DNA reads TGTGCCAGCAGCCCCACGGGAGGGTTCACAGATACGCAGTATTTT.

This chain links TRBV29-1 with TRBJ2-1, with no clear D. Trimming pared 5 bases from V and 16 bases from J, leaving 15 bases between. Per the germline V gene, CDR1 is SQVTM and CDR2 is ANQGSEA. This CDR3 has 10 residues. CDR3 in amino acids: CSVSLEIPFF. The CDR3 DNA is TGCAGCGTTTCCCTCGAGATCCCTTTCTTC.

V usage is TRBV2 and J usage is TRBJ1-2; D is ambiguous. The CDR3 extends over 14 amino acids. V lost 3 bases to trimming and J lost 4 bases, with 12 bases between them. Germline V gives CDR1 SNHLY, CDR2 FYNNEI. In DNA, the CDR3 is TGTGCCAGCAGTGAGCGGATAGATCTCTATGGCTACACCTTC. This sequence encodes CASSERIDLYGYTF.

The V and J genes are TRBV2 and TRBJ2-1, with 10 bases matching TRBD2. The junction had 4 bases not matched to a gene; V was cut back by 5 bases and J by 6 bases. Germline-derived CDR1 and CDR2 are SNHLY and FYNNEI. This CDR3 has 14 amino acids. The CDR3 is CASSSGRATNEQFF. As DNA, the CDR3 is TGTGCCAGCAGTAGCGGGAGGGCCACCAATGAGCAGTTCTTC.

The chain joins TRBV10-3 to TRBJ1-4; TRBD1 matches at 7 bases. The CDR3 extends over 15 amino acids. The germline CDR1 and CDR2 sequences are ENHRY and SYGVKD. V was pared by 3 bases and J by 7 bases, with 8 bases of the junction left unmatched. CDR3 loop: CAISDPTGLSEKLFF. CDR3 DNA: TGTGCCATCAGTGACCCGACAGGGTTAAGTGAAAAACTGTTTTTT.

The chain carries TRBV5-4 and TRBJ2-5, with D possibly being TRBD1 (6 bases). CDR3 length equals 15 residues. Germline lookup yields CDR1 SGHNT and CDR2 YYREEE (reference sequence). Trimming pared 0 bases from V and 6 bases from J, leaving 15 bases between. The CDR3 is CASSLGGQIIQTQYF. The CDR3 DNA reads as TGTGCCAGCAGCTTGGGCGGACAGATCATACAGACCCAGTACTTC.

The chain combines TRBV28 with TRBJ1-5, with D perhaps TRBD1 (5 bases). This CDR3 region has 14 residues. V was cut by 7 bases and J by 6 bases, with 16 bases left in between. Germline V gene lookup returns CDR1 MDHEN and CDR2 SYDVKM. The CDR3 DNA is TGTGCCAGCACCACTGCCTGGGGGGTTCAGCCCCAGCATTTT. The encoded protein is CASTTAWGVQPQHF.

The chain combines TRBV7-8 with TRBJ1-2; 9 bases are a match to TRBD1. The length of the CDR3 is 15 residues. J gave up 5 bases and V 4 bases, and 8 bases lay outside the gene matches. Germline CDR1 reads SGHVS; CDR2 reads FQNEAQ. As DNA, the CDR3 is TGTGCCAGCAGCTCGATAGGACAGGGGAGTTATGGCTACACCTTC. It yields the protein CASSSIGQGSYGYTF.